The 10 T cell receptor beta chains below were found in one sample sequenced in a study of T-cell reconstitution after alpha-beta-depleted transplantation in children. Preparation of the TCRbeta library involved a method that used unique molecular identifiers. TCRdb called the PCR reads again in MiXCR, with one record for every CDR3 protein. Of under 75,000 distinct CDR3 sequences in the sample, approximately 10% are singletons; the top ten hold 13%. The source material was PBMCs, sampled before TCRalphabeta/CD19-depleted stem cell transplant. The receptors shown here come from a boy younger than 18 with acute myeloid leukemia, due to receive a stem cell transplant.

In this sample, this clonotype turned up many times. This rearrangement joins TRBV18 to TRBJ2-1; D unresolved. Germline V gene data show CDR1 as KGHSH and CDR2 as LQKENI. The CDR3 runs 13 residues. V was shortened by 1 base and J by 12 bases, with 13 bases between the two germline ends. Written as DNA, the CDR3 is TGTGCCAGCTCACCACTACCCCTGCAAGGGCAGTTCTTC. This encodes CASSPLPLQGQFF.

A few counts support this clonotype. The genes are TRBV20-1 and TRBJ2-1, with a tentative D call TRBD2 (6 bases). This CDR3 is 14 amino acids long. Trimming stripped 0 bases from V and 12 bases from J, with 18 bases between. Per the germline V gene, CDR1 is DFQATT and CDR2 is SNEGSKA (reference sequence). The CDR3 region has the DNA TGCAGTGCTAGAGAAGAGGTTACTAGCCAAGGGCAGTTCTTC. Translating it yields CSAREEVTSQGQFF.

This clonotype was recorded many times. The chain employs TRBV27 and TRBJ1-5; D remains ambiguous. The V and J ends lost 5 bases and 4 bases respectively, with 9 bases between them. CDR1 is MNHEY and CDR2 is SMNVEV in the germline V gene (reference sequence). The CDR3 totals 13 residues. The CDR3 DNA reads TGTGCCAGCAGTCAGGACGGAAATCAGCCCCAGCATTTT. It codes for CASSQDGNQPQHF.

In this sample, this clonotype turned up many times. This sequence joins TRBV9 and TRBJ2-2; no reliable D call. Germline V gene lookup returns CDR1 SGDLS and CDR2 YYNGEE. The V gene lost 0 bases and the J gene lost 6 bases, with 12 bases spanning the gap. The CDR3 length is 15 residues. The CDR3 loop is CASSVEARTPGELFF. In DNA, the CDR3 is TGTGCCAGCAGCGTAGAGGCTAGGACCCCCGGGGAGCTGTTTTTT.

This clonotype was found many times. This chain joins TRBV5-1 and TRBJ1-1; TRBD1 might be the D (6 bases). The V and J ends lost 5 bases and 0 bases respectively, with 14 bases between them. The CDR3 runs 15 residues. Germline loops: CDR1 SGHRS, CDR2 YFSETQ. The CDR3 nucleotides read TGCGCCAGCAGTTCGGGGGGGGGCATGAACACTGAAGCTTTCTTT. Encoded protein: CASSSGGGMNTEAFF.

This clonotype was seen repeatedly, ten times or more. The V and J genes are TRBV15 and TRBJ1-4; D might be TRBD1 (5 bases). This CDR3 has 16 residues. Between the trimmed V and J ends, which lost 0 bases and 14 bases, there was a span of 22 bases. The germline gives CDR1 LNHNV, CDR2 YYDKDF (reference sequence). CDR3 sequence: CATSRDSGARVGHLFF. DNA for the CDR3: TGTGCCACCAGCAGAGATTCCGGGGCGAGAGTTGGGCATCTGTTTTTT.

Many counts were recorded for this clonotype. The genes are TRBV20-1 and TRBJ2-3, with 7 nucleotides matching TRBD2. The CDR3 sequence is 16 residues long. The V segment lost 4 bases and the J segment 0 bases; nucleotides outside the gene matches: 10. Germline V gene data show CDR1 as DFQATT and CDR2 as SNEGSKA (reference sequence). DNA of the CDR3: TGCAGTGCTACCAACCGACTAGCTGGAAGCACAGATACGCAGTATTTT. Protein: CSATNRLAGSTDTQYF.

This clonotype occurred many times. This chain connects TRBV12-3 or TRBV12-4 to TRBJ1-1; D remains ambiguous. This CDR3 spans 14 amino acids. V was pared by 6 bases and J by 7 bases, with 18 bases between. The CDR3 DNA is TGTGCCAGCAGGCCTCAAGTGGGCCTAATTGAAGCTTTCTTT. This codes for CASRPQVGLIEAFF.

The chain uses TRBV10-3 and TRBJ2-3, with 8 nucleotides matching TRBD1. Germline CDR1 and CDR2: ENHRY and SYGVKD. This CDR3 is built from 16 residues. Trimming cost V 6 bases and J 3 bases; bases outside gene matches: 11. The CDR3 sequence is CAIRGVRGQETDTQYF. DNA for the CDR3: TGTGCCATCAGAGGGGTTCGGGGACAGGAGACAGATACGCAGTATTTT.

The chain carries TRBV20-1 and TRBJ2-1, with 9 bases aligning to TRBD1. Looked up from germline, CDR1 is DFQATT and CDR2 is SNEGSKA (reference sequence). The CDR3 has 14 residues. Trimming cost V 6 bases and J 8 bases; bases outside gene matches: 11. The CDR3, as DNA: TGCAGTGCCTTAGGGGGGACAGGGAACCATGAGCAGTTCTTC. Encoded protein: CSALGGTGNHEQFF.